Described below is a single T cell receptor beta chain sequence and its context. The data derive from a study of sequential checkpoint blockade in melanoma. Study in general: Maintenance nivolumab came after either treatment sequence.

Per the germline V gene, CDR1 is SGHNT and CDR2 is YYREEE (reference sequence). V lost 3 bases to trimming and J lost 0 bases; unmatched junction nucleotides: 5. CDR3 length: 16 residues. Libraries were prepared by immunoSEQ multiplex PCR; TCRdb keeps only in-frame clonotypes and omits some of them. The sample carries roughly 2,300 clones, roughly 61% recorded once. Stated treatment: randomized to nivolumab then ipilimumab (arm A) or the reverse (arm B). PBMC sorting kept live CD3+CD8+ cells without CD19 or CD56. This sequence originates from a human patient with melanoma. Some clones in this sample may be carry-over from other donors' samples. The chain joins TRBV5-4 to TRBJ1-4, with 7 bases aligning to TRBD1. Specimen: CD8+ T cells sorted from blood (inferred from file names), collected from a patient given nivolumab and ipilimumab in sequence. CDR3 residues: CASSSGQTATNEKLFF. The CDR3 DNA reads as TGTGCCAGCAGCTCGGGACAGACTGCAACTAATGAAAAACTGTTTTTT.